This T cell receptor (beta chain) was obtained from a study of blood T cell repertoires in COVID-19. This CDR3 spans 13 amino acids. V trimming: 6 bases; J trimming: 12 bases; junction bases outside the gene matches: 8. Original processing methods: Quantification of nucleated cells was approximated via reference gene primer amplification. The table came from immunoSEQ multiplex PCR; TCRdb's copy has only in-frame clones and leaves some out. V and J calls and clone size are those listed in that table; D and trimming were worked out from the DNA. The repertoire has roughly 95,000 clones, roughly four fifths of them found once; the top ten carry 20% to 25%. This clone turned up a few times.

The rearrangement uses TRBV12-3 or TRBV12-4 and TRBJ2-7; 13 nucleotides agree with TRBD2. The material sequenced was peripheral blood. The receptor's source is a human donor in a cohort sampled during active COVID-19. The CDR3 region is CASSHQTSGRWYF. DNA of the CDR3: TGTGCCAGCAGCCACCAGACTAGCGGGAGGTGGTACTTC.